The entry that follows covers one TCR beta chain sequence. Its antigen is unidentified. Germline V gene data show CDR1 as SGHRS and CDR2 as YFSETQ. V lost 0 bases and J lost 0; bases outside the gene matches: 10. CDR3 length equals 19 residues. Those who donated were healthy bone marrow donors. Unrecorded immune exposure was likely among donors, who were nominally healthy when sampled. 13 Jbeta primers and 60 Vbeta primers were used for the PCR. Libraries were prepared by immunoSEQ multiplex PCR; TCRdb keeps only in-frame clonotypes and omits some of them. Here the sample spans around 110,000 clones, about 75% being singletons. The sample belongs to a study of cytomegalovirus exposure and HLA in healthy donors. Whole-study findings and limits: Among immune exposure information, only CMV serostatus was available.

The chain is built from TRBV5-1 and TRBJ1-3; 9 bases line up with TRBD1. This TCR derives from a male donor in good health and CMV-seropositive. What was sequenced was PBMCs. The CDR3 sequence: CASSLDGTGSYYSGNTIYF. The CDR3 nucleotides are TGCGCCAGCAGCTTGGATGGGACAGGGTCCTACTACTCTGGAAACACCATATATTTT.